Shown below are 23 T cell receptor beta chains from a single sample sequenced in a study of identifying expanded T cells in peripheral blood. Measured with immunoSEQ multiplex PCR; TCRdb has only the in-frame clones, and not every one. The sample comprises 60,000 to 80,000 clones, 85% to 90% of which are singletons, and 3% to 3.5% rests with the top ten. Sequenced: blood. The receptors originated from a person aged 18 to 69 in good health.

The chain is built from TRBV6-6 and TRBJ1-5, with D tentatively TRBD1 (5 bases). From germline, CDR1 is MNHNY and CDR2 SVGAGI (reference sequence). The CDR3 has 14 residues. V dropped 3 bases and J dropped 3 bases, with 9 bases sitting between them. The CDR3 loop reads CASSYGGDNQPQHF. The CDR3 DNA reads as TGTGCCAGCAGTTATGGAGGGGACAATCAGCCCCAGCATTTT.

This chain links TRBV7-3 with TRBJ2-5; unclear D gene. Looked up from germline, CDR1 is SGHTA and CDR2 is FQGTGA. Deletions cut 0 bases from V and 0 bases from J, with 5 bases between. CDR3 length: 14 residues. The CDR3, as DNA: TGTGCCAGCAGCTTAACCGGGTACCAAGAGACCCAGTACTTC. Its translation is CASSLTGYQETQYF.

This chain connects TRBV10-3 to TRBJ2-1; the match to TRBD2 covers 7 bases. Germline CDR1 ENHRY, CDR2 SYGVKD. CDR3 length: 13 residues. V shed 7 bases and J 7 bases; nucleotides not matched to a gene: 7. CDR3 amino acids: CAINGLVGNEQFF. In DNA, the CDR3 is TGTGCCATCAATGGACTAGTGGGGAATGAGCAGTTCTTC.

J is TRBJ1-2 and V is TRBV5-6, with D unclear. Between the trimmed V and J ends, which lost 2 bases and 5 bases, there was a span of 10 bases. Germline lookup yields CDR1 SGHDT and CDR2 YYEEEE. The CDR3 runs 13 residues. Here the CDR3 DNA reads TGTGCCAGCAGCTTAAGCAAGCCGTATGGCTACACCTTC. Translating gives CASSLSKPYGYTF.

This clone came up a few times. This chain uses TRBV5-4 with TRBJ1-1; no clear D gene. V was cut by 2 bases and J by 1 base, with 6 bases left in between. Germline CDR1 reads SGHNT; CDR2 reads YYREEE (reference sequence). This CDR3 spans 13 amino acids. CDR3 sequence (DNA): TGTGCCAGCAGCTTCAATCGGAACACTGAAGCTTTCTTT. Protein sequence: CASSFNRNTEAFF.

V is TRBV7-3 and J is TRBJ2-2, with no clear D. CDR1 is SGHTA, CDR2 FQGTGA, per germline. The CDR3 length is 13 residues. The V end was cut by 0 bases, the J end by 6 bases, with 5 bases between. The CDR3 DNA sequence: TGTGCCAGCAGCTTAACCTTGGCCGGGGAGCTGTTTTTT. Protein: CASSLTLAGELFF. Together with reference TRBV7-3 and TRBJ2-2, the CDR3 gives the full variable domain: GAGVSQTPSNKVTEKGKYVELRCDPISGHTALYWYRQSLGQGPEFLIYFQGTGAADDSGLPNDRFFAVRPEGSVSTLKIQRTERGDSAVYLCASSLTLAGELFFGEGSRLTVL.

The chain has TRBV6-1 and TRBJ2-1, with 10 bases fitting TRBD1. CDR1 is MNHNS, CDR2 SASEGT, per germline. The CDR3 totals 15 residues. V lost 3 bases and J lost 6; bases outside the gene matches: 5. CDR3 in amino acids: CASSDRTGGFNEQFF. The CDR3 region has the DNA TGTGCCAGCAGTGATAGGACAGGGGGGTTCAATGAGCAGTTCTTC.

This chain uses TRBV7-9 with TRBJ2-5; D call uncertain. Trimming removed 5 bases from V and 4 bases from J, with 11 bases in between. This CDR3 region has 13 residues. Germline V gene sequence: CDR1 SEHNR, CDR2 FQNEAQ (reference sequence). The CDR3 nucleotides read TGTGCCAGCAGCCGACATCGGCCAGAGACCCAGTACTTC. It translates to CASSRHRPETQYF. Together with reference TRBV7-9 and TRBJ2-5, the CDR3 gives the full variable domain: DTGVSQNPRHKITKRGQNVTFRCDPISEHNRLYWYRQTLGQGPEFLTYFQNEAQLEKSRLLSDRFSAERPKGSFSTLEIQRTEQGDSAMYLCASSRHRPETQYFGPGTRLLVL.

About this clone itself: One junction end does not reproduce the germline sequence, and a read error may be involved. The rearrangement joins TRBV30 to TRBJ1-2, with unresolved D. Germline V CDR1 and CDR2: GTSNPN, SVGIG (reference sequence). The CDR3 covers 12 residues. The CDR3 coding sequence is TGTGCCTGGAGTGTTAATTCTAGGACCACAAACTTC. Amino acid sequence: CAWSVNSRTTNF.

The CDR3 reads CASSLGPSYEQYF. CDR3 DNA sequence: TGTGCCAGCAGCTTAGGACCCTCCTACGAGCAGTACTTC. J is TRBJ2-7 and V is TRBV7-8; no firm D call. V was clipped by 1 base and J by 0 bases, with 4 bases between them. The CDR3 spans 13 residues. Germline CDR1 SGHVS, CDR2 FQNEAQ.

This chain joins TRBV7-2 and TRBJ1-2, with TRBD1 matching over 7 bases. This CDR3 comprises 15 residues. The trim removed 4 bases at V and 3 bases at J, leaving 8 bases unmatched. CDR1 is SGHTA, CDR2 FQGNSA, per germline. The CDR3 loop reads CASSSQPRGHYGYTF. CDR3 DNA: TGTGCCAGCAGCTCCCAGCCTAGGGGGCACTATGGCTACACCTTC.

This clone was found once. The chain joins TRBV11-2 to TRBJ2-5; perhaps D is TRBD1 or TRBD2 (5 bases each). V lost 1 base and J 3 bases, leaving 9 bases between the germline ends. Per germline, CDR1 SGHAT and CDR2 FQNNGV. The CDR3 contains 14 residues. The CDR3, as DNA: TGTGCCAGCAGCTTAGGTTGGGGGAAAGAGACCCAGTACTTC. It yields the protein CASSLGWGKETQYF.

This clone showed up just once. V and J are TRBV7-2 and TRBJ2-3; D is unclear. The CDR3 loop spans 16 amino acids. The V and J ends lost 1 base and 4 bases respectively, with 15 bases between them. CDR1 is SGHTA and CDR2 is FQGNSA in the germline V gene. The CDR3 loop is CASSLGRLTGADTQYF. CDR3 DNA: TGTGCCAGCAGCTTAGGACGCCTTACTGGAGCAGATACGCAGTATTTT.

This rearrangement joins TRBV6-5 to TRBJ2-7; tentative D call: TRBD2 (6 bases). The CDR3 is 14 residues long. Germline CDR1 and CDR2: MNHEY and SVGAGI. V lost 7 bases, J lost 5 bases, and 18 bases lay in between. In nucleotides, the CDR3 is TGTGCCAGCACAAGAGGGACTTCCCCCCACGAGCAGTACTTC. As protein: CASTRGTSPHEQYF.

The V call is TRBV9, the J call TRBJ1-4, with D tentatively TRBD1 (6 bases). CDR1 is SGDLS, CDR2 YYNGEE, per germline. Deletions cut 3 bases from V and 8 bases from J, with 11 bases between. The CDR3 extends over 13 amino acids. The CDR3 region has the DNA TGTGCCAGCAGCGCCGGAACAGGGGAAAAACTGTTTTTT. The encoded protein is CASSAGTGEKLFF.

This chain links TRBV20-1 with TRBJ1-5, with D uncertain. This CDR3 has 11 residues. Germline V gene data show CDR1 as DFQATT and CDR2 as SNEGSKA (reference sequence). The V gene lost 8 bases and the J gene lost 6 bases, with 11 bases spanning the gap. CDR3 residues: CSPRASQPQHF. CDR3 nucleotides: TGCAGTCCACGTGCTAGTCAGCCCCAGCATTTT.

CDR3 coding DNA: TGTGCCAGTAGTATTGGCCACAGGCTGAGCTCCTACAATGAGCAGTTCTTC. It encodes CASSIGHRLSSYNEQFF. The V call is TRBV19, the J call TRBJ2-1; a weak D match, TRBD1 (5 bases). V lost 3 bases to trimming and J lost 0 bases, with 15 bases between them. The CDR3 covers 17 residues. Germline V gene lookup returns CDR1 LNHDA and CDR2 SQIVND (reference sequence).

The rearrangement uses TRBV6-1 and TRBJ2-7, with 9 bases that match TRBD2. Germline CDR1 MNHNS, CDR2 SASEGT. The CDR3 loop spans 14 amino acids. The J segment lost 3 bases and the V segment lost 4 bases, leaving 4 bases of the junction unmatched. CDR3 region: CASSGSGSLYEQYF. The CDR3 DNA is TGTGCCAGCAGTGGTAGCGGGAGCCTCTACGAGCAGTACTTC.

The CDR3 is CASSYSNTGELFF. The DNA of the CDR3 is TGTGCCAGCAGTTATAGTAACACCGGGGAGCTGTTTTTT. The V gene is TRBV6-5, the J gene TRBJ2-2; D gene uncertain. With 3 bases removed from V and 2 bases from J, the gap between germline ends came to 4 bases. This CDR3 spans 13 amino acids. From germline, CDR1 is MNHEY and CDR2 SVGAGI.

The chain links TRBV28 to TRBJ2-7; no reliable D call. The CDR3 loop spans 15 amino acids. CDR1 and CDR2 from the germline V gene are MDHEN and SYDVKM. V lost 3 bases, J lost 2 bases, and 14 bases lay in between. This CDR3 reads CASSFFPAETYEQYF. The CDR3 DNA reads TGTGCCAGCAGTTTTTTCCCGGCGGAGACCTACGAGCAGTACTTC.

This chain links TRBV10-1 with TRBJ1-2, with D possibly TRBD1 on 6 matching bases. V lost 6 bases to trimming and J lost 8 bases, with 13 bases between them. The CDR3 contains 12 residues. CDR1 is WNHNN, CDR2 SYGVQD, per germline (reference sequence). CDR3 DNA: TGCGCCAGCAGCGCACAGGGTGGCGGCTACACCTTC. It is translated as CASSAQGGGYTF.

The chain joins TRBV2 to TRBJ1-5, with a tentative D call TRBD1 (5 bases). The CDR3 extends over 15 amino acids. Germline V lookup: CDR1 SNHLY, CDR2 FYNNEI. V dropped 6 bases and J dropped 5 bases, with 17 bases sitting between them. The CDR3 DNA follows: TGTGCCAGCAGGGAACTTCCGGGACGTGATCAGCCCCAGCATTTT. Amino acids: CASRELPGRDQPQHF.

CDR3 amino acids: CSVGGLVETQYF. CDR3 nucleotides: TGCAGCGTCGGGGGACTTGTTGAGACCCAGTACTTC. The genes are TRBV29-1 and TRBJ2-5; TRBD2 is a possible D gene (6 bases). Germline-derived CDR1 and CDR2 are SQVTM and ANQGSEA. V was clipped by 6 bases and J by 5 bases, with 13 bases between them. The CDR3 totals 12 residues.